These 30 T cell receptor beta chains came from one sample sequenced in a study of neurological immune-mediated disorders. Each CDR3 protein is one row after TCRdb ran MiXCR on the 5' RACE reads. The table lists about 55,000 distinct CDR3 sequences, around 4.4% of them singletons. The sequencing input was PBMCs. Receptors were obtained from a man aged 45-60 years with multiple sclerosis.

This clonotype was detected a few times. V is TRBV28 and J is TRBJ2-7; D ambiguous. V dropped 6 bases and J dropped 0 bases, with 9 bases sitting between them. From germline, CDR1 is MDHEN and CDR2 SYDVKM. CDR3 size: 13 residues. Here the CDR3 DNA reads TGTGCCAGCAGATTGACCGCCTCCTACGAGCAGTACTTC. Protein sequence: CASRLTASYEQYF. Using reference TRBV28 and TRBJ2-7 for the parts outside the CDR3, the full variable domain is DVKVTQSSRYLVKRTGEKVFLECVQDMDHENMFWYRQDPGLGLRLIYFSYDVKMKEKGDIPEGYSVSREKKERFSLILESASTNQTSMYLCASRLTASYEQYFGPGTRLTVT.

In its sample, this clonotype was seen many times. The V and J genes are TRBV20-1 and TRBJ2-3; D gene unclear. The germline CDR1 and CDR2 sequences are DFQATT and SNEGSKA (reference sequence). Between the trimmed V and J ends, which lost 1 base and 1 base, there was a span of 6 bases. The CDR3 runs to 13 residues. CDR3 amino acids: CSARVPGTDTQYF. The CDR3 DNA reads TGCAGTGCTAGAGTTCCGGGCACAGATACGCAGTATTTT.

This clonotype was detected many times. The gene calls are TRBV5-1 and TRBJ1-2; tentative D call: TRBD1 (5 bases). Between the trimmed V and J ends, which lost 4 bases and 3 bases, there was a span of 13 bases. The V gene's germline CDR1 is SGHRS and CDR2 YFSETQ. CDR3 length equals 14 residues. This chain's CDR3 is CASSKTGTDYGYTF. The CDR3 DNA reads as TGCGCCAGCAGCAAAACCGGGACCGACTATGGCTACACCTTC.

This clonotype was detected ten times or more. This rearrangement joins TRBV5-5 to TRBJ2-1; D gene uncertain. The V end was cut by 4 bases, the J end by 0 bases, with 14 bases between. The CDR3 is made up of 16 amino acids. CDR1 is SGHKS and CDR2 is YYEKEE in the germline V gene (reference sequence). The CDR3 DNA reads TGTGCCAGCAGCCGATACGGAGCCAGCTCCTACAATGAGCAGTTCTTC. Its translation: CASSRYGASSYNEQFF.

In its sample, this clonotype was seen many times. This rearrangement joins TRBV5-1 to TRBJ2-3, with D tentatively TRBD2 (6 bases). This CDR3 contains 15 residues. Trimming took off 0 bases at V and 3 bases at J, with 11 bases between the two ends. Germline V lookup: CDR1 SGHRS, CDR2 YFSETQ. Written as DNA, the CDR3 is TGCGCCAGCAGCTTGGACGGGAGTGGGACAGATACGCAGTATTTT. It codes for CASSLDGSGTDTQYF.

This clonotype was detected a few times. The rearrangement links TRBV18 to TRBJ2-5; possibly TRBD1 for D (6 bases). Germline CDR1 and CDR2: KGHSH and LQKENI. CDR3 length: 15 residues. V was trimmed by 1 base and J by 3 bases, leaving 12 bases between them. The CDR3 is CASSPLVDRKETQYF. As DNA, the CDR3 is TGTGCCAGCTCACCACTGGTGGACAGAAAAGAGACCCAGTACTTC.

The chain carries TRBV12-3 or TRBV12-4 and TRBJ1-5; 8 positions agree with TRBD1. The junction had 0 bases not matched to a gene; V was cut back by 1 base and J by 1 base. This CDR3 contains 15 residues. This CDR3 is CASSLGTGSNQPQHF. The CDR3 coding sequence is TGTGCCAGCAGTTTAGGGACAGGGAGCAATCAGCCCCAGCATTTT.

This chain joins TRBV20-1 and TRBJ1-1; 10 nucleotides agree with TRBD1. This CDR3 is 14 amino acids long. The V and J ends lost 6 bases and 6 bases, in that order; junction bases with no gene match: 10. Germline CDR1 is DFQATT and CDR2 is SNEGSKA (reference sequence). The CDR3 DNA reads TGCAGTGCAACCCATGACAGGGGGCCCGCTGAAGCTTTCTTT. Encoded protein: CSATHDRGPAEAFF.

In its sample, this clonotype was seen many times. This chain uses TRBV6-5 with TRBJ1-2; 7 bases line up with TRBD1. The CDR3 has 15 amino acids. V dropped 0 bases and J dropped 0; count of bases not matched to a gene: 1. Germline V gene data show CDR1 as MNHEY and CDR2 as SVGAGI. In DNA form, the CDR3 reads TGTGCCAGCAGTTACTCAGGACAGGCTAACTATGGCTACACCTTC. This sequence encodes CASSYSGQANYGYTF.

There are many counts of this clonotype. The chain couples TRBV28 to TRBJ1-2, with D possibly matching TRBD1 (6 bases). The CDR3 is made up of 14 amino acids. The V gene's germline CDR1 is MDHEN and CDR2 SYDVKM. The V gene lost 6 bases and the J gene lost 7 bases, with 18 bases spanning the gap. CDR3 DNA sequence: TGTGCCAGCAGGTCGAACAGGGATAATCTTGGCTACACCTTC. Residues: CASRSNRDNLGYTF.

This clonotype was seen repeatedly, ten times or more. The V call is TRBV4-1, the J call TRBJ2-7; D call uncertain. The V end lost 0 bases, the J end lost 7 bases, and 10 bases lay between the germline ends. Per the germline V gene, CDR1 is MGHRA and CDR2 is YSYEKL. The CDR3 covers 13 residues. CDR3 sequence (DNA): TGCGCCAGCAGCCAAGAAGGGATGGAAGAGCAGTACTTC. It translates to CASSQEGMEEQYF.

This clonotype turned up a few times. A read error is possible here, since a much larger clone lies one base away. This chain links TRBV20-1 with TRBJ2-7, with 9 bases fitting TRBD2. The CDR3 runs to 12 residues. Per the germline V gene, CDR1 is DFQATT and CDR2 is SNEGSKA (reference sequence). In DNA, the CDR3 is TGCAGTGTAGGGCTAGCGGGACGAGCACGAAACTTC. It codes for CSVGLAGRARNF.

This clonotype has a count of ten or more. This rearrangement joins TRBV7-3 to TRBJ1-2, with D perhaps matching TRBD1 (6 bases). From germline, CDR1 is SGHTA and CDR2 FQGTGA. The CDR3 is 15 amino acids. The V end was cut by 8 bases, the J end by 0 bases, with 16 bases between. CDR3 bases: TGTGCCAGCGCTCCTGACGGACAGTCTAACTATGGCTACACCTTC. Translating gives CASAPDGQSNYGYTF.

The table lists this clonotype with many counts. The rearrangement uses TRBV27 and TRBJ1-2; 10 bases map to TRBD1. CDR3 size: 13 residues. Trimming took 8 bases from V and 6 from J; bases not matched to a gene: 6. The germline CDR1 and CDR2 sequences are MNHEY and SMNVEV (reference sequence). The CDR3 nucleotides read TGTGCCAGCCGGGGACAGGGGTTAGATGGCTACACCTTC. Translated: CASRGQGLDGYTF.

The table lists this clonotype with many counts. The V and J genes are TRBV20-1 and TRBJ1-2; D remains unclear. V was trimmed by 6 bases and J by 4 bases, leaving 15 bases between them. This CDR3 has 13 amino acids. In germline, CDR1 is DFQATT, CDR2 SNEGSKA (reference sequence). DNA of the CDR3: TGCAGTGCCCCCCCTTTGGGCCTCTATGGCTACACCTTC. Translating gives CSAPPLGLYGYTF.

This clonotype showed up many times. The DNA of the CDR3 is TGCAGTGCTAGAGATGAGGGGGCGCCGGAGACCCAGTACTTC. It yields the protein CSARDEGAPETQYF. This chain links TRBV20-1 with TRBJ2-5; 7 bases are shared with TRBD1. CDR1 is DFQATT, CDR2 SNEGSKA, per germline (reference sequence). This CDR3 contains 14 residues. V shed 0 bases, J shed 5 bases, and the junction held 6 bases outside the gene matches.

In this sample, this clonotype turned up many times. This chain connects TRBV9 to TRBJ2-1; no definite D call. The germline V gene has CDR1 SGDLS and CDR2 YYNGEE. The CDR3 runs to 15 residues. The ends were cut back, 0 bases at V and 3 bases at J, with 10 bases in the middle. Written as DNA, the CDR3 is TGTGCCAGCAGCGTAGATGCTCTCAGCTACAATGAGCAGTTCTTC. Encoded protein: CASSVDALSYNEQFF. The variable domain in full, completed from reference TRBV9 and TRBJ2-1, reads DSGVTQTPKHLITATGQRVTLRCSPRSGDLSVYWYQQSLDQGLQFLIQYYNGEERAKGNILERFSAQQFPDLHSELNLSSLELGDSALYFCASSVDALSYNEQFFGPGTRLTVL.

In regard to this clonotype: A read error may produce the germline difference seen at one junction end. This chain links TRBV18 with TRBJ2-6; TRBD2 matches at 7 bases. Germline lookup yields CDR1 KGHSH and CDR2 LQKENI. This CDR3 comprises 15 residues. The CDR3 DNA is TGTGCCAGCTCTCGGGAGGTATCTGGGGCCAAAGTCCTGACTTTC. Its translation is CASSREVSGAKVLTF.

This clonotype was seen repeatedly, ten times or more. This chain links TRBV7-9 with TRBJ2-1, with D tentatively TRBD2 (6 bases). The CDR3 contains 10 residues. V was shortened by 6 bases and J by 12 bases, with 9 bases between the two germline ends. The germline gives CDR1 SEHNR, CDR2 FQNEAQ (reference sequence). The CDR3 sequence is CASSLGGQFF. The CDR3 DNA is TGTGCCAGCAGTTTGGGGGGGCAGTTCTTC.

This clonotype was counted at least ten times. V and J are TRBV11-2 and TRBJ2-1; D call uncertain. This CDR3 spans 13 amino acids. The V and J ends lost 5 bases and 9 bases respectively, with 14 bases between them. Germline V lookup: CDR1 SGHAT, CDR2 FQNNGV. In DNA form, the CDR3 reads TGTGCCAGCAGCGATACTATTCATGGTGAGCAGTTCTTC. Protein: CASSDTIHGEQFF.

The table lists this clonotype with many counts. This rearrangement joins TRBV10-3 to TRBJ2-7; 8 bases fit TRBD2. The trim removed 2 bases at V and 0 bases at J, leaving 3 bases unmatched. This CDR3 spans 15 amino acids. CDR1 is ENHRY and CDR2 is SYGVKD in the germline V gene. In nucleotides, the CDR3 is TGTGCCATCAGTGAGGGGACTAGGGGCTCCTACGAGCAGTACTTC. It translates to CAISEGTRGSYEQYF.

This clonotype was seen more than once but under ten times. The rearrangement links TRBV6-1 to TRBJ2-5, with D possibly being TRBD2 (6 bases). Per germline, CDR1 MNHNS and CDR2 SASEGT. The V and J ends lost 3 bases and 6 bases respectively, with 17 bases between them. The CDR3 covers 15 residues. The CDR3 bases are TGTGCCAGCAGTGATGTGGGCGGGGACGTGAAGACCCAGTACTTC. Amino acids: CASSDVGGDVKTQYF.

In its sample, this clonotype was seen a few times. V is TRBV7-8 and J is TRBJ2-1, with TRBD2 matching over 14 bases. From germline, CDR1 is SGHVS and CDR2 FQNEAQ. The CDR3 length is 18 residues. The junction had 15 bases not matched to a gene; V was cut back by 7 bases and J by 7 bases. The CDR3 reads CASMTGTSGGADPNEQFF. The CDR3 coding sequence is TGTGCCAGCATGACCGGGACTAGCGGGGGCGCTGACCCTAATGAGCAGTTCTTC.

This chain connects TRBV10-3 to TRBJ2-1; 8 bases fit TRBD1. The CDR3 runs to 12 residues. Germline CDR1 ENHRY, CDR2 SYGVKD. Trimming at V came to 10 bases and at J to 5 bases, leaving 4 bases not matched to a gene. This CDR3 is CATGTGNNEQFF. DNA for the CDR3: TGTGCCACCGGGACAGGAAACAATGAGCAGTTCTTC.

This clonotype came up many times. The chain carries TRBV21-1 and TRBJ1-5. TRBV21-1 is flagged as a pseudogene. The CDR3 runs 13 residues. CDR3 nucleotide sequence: TGTGCCAGCAGCAAAACGGCGGGTCAGCCCCAGCATTTT. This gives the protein CASSKTAGQPQHF.

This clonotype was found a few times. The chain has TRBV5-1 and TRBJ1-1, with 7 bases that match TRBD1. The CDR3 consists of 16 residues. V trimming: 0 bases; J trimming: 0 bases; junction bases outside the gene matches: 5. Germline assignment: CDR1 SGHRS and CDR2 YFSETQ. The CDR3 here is CASSLGDRGMNTEAFF. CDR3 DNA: TGCGCCAGCAGCTTGGGGGACAGAGGCATGAACACTGAAGCTTTCTTT.

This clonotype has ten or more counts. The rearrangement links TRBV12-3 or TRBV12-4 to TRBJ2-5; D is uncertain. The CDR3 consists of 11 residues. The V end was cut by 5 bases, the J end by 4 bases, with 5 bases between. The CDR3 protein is CASSGRETQYF. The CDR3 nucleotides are TGTGCCAGCAGTGGAAGAGAGACCCAGTACTTC.

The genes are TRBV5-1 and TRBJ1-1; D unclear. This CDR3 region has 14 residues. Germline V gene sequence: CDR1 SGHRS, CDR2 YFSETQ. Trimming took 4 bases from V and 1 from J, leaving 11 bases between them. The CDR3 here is CASSRTGPNTEAFF. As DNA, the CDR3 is TGCGCCAGCAGCCGGACCGGACCGAACACTGAAGCTTTCTTT.

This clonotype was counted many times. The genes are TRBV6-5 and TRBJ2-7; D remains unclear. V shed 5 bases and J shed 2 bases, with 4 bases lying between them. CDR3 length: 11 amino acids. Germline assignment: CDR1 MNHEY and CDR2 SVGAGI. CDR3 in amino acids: CASSGPYEQYF. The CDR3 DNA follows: TGTGCCAGCAGTGGACCCTACGAGCAGTACTTC.

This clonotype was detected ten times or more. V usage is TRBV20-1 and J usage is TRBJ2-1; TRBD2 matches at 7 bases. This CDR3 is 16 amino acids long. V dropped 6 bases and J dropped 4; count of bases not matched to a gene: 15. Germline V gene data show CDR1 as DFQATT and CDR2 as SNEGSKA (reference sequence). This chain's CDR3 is CSAPPSGGGSYNEQFF. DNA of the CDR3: TGCAGTGCCCCCCCGTCGGGGGGAGGGTCGTACAATGAGCAGTTCTTC.